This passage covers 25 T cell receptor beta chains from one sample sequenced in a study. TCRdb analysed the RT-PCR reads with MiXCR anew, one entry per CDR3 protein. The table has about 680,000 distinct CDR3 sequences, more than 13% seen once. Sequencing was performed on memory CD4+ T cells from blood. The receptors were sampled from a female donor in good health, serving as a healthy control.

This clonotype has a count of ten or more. For the CDR3, the DNA is TGTGCCAGCAGTTCCGGGGGAGCGGGGAACACTGAAGCTTTCTTT. Amino acid sequence: CASSSGGAGNTEAFF. The genes are TRBV6-2 or TRBV6-3 and TRBJ1-1; weak D call: TRBD1 (5 bases). V lost 4 bases and J lost 1, with 13 bases in between. Germline CDR1 reads MNHEY; CDR2 reads SVGEGT. The CDR3 is made up of 15 amino acids.

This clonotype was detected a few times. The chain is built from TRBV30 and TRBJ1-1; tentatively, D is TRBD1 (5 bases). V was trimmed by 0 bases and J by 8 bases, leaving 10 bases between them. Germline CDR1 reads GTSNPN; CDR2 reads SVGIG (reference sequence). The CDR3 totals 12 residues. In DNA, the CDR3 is TGTGCCTGGAGTGTATACGGGGCAGAAGCTTTCTTT. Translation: CAWSVYGAEAFF.

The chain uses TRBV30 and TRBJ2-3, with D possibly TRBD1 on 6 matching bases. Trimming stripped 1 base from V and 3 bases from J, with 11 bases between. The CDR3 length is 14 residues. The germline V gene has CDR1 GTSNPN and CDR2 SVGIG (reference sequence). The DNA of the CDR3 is TGTGCCTGGAGTGACAGGGTAGGGACAGATACGCAGTATTTT. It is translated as CAWSDRVGTDTQYF. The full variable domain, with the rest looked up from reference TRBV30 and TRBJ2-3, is SQTIHQWPATLVQPVGSPLSLECTVEGTSNPNLYWYRQAAGRGLQLLFYSVGIGQISSEVPQNLSASRPQDRQFILSSKKLLLSDSGFYLCAWSDRVGTDTQYFGPGTRLTVL.

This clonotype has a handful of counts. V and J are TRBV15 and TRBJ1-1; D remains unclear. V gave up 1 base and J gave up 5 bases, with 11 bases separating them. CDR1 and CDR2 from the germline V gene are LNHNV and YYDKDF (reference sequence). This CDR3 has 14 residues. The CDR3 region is CATSRVATPTEAFF. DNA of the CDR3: TGTGCCACCAGCAGAGTAGCCACACCTACTGAAGCTTTCTTT.

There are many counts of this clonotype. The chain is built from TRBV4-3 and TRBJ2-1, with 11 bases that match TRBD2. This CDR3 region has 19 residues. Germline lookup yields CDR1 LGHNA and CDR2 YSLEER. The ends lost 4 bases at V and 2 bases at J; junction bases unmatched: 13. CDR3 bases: TGCGCCAGCAGCCTCGAACGGCTGACTAGCGGGACCCCCTACAATGAGCAGTTCTTC. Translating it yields CASSLERLTSGTPYNEQFF.

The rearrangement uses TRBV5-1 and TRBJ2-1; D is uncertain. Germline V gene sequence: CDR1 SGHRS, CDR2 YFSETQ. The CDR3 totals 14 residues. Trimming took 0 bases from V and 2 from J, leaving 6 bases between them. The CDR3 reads CASSLASPYNEQFF. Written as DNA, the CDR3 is TGCGCCAGCAGCTTGGCAAGCCCCTACAATGAGCAGTTCTTC.

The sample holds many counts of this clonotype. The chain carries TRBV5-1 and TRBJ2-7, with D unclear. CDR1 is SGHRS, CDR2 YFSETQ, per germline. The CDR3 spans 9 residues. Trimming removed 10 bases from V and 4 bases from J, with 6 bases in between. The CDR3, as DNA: TGCGCCGGGTCTTACGAGCAGTACTTC. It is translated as CAGSYEQYF.

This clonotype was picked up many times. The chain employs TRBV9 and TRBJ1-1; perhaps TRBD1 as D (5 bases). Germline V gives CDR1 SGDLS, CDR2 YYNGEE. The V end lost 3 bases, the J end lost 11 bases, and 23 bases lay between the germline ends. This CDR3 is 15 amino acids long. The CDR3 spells CASSAEPFDGGGAFF. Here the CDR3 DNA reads TGTGCCAGCAGCGCCGAACCGTTCGACGGGGGAGGGGCTTTCTTT.

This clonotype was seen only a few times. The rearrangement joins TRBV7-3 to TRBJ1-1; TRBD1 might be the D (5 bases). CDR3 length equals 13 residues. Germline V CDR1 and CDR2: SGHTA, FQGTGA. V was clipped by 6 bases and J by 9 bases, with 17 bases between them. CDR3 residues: CASSAVTGTKAFF. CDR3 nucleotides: TGTGCCAGCAGTGCTGTAACCGGGACGAAAGCTTTCTTT.

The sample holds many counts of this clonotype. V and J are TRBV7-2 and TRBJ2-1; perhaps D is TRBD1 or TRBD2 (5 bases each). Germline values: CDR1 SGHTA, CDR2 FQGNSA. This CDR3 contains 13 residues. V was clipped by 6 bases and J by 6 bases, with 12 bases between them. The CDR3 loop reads CASSSGQLNEQFF. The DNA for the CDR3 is TGTGCCAGCAGTTCGGGGCAGCTCAATGAGCAGTTCTTC.

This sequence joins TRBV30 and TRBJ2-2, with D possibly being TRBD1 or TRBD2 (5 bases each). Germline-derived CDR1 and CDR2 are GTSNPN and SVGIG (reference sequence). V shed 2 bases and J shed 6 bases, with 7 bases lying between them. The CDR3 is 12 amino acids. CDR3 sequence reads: CAWSWGPGELFF. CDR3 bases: TGTGCCTGGAGTTGGGGACCCGGGGAGCTGTTTTTT.

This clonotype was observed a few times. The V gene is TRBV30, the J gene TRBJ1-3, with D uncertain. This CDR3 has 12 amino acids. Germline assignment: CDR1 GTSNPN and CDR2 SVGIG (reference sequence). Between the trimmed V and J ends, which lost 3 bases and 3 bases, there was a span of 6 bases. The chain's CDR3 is CAWSSNGNTIYF. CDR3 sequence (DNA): TGTGCCTGGAGCTCAAATGGAAACACCATATATTTT.

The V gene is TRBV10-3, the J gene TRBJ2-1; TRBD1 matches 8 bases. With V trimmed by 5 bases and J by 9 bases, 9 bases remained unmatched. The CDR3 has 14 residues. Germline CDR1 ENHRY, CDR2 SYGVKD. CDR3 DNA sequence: TGTGCCATCAGTATCGGACAGGGAAGGGCTGAGCAGTTCTTC. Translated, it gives CAISIGQGRAEQFF.

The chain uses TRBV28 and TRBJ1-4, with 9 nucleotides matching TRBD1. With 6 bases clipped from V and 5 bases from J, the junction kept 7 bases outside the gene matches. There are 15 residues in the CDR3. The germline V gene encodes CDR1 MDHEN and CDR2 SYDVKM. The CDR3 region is CASRPPGTGNEKLFF. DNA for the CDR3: TGTGCCAGCAGGCCACCCGGGACAGGGAATGAAAAACTGTTTTTT. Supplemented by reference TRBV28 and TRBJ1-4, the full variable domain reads DVKVTQSSRYLVKRTGEKVFLECVQDMDHENMFWYRQDPGLGLRLIYFSYDVKMKEKGDIPEGYSVSREKKERFSLILESASTNQTSMYLCASRPPGTGNEKLFFGSGTQLSVL.

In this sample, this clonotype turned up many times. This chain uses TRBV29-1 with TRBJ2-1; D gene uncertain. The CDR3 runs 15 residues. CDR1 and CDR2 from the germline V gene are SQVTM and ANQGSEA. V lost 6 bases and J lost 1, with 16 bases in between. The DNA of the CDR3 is TGCAGCGTCCCGCCCGACTGGGGATCCTACAATGAGCAGTTCTTC. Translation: CSVPPDWGSYNEQFF.

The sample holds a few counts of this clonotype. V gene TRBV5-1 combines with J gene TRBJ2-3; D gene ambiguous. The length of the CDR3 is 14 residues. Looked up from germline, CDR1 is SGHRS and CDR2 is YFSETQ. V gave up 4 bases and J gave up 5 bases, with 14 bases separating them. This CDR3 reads CASSPLGVGDTQYF. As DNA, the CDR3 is TGCGCCAGCAGCCCCCTAGGAGTTGGAGATACGCAGTATTTT.

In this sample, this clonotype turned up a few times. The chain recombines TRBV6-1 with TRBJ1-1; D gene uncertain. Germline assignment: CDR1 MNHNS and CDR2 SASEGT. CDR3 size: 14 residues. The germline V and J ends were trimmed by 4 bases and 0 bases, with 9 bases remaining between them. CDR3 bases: TGTGCCAGCAGTGGGGTGGCCATGAACACTGAAGCTTTCTTT. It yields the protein CASSGVAMNTEAFF.

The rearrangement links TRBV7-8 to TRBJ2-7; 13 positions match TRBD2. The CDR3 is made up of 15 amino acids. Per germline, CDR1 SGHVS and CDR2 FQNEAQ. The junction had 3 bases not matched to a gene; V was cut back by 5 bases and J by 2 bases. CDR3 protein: CASSPTSGGPYEQYF. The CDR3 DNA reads TGTGCCAGCAGCCCGACTAGCGGGGGGCCCTACGAGCAGTACTTC.

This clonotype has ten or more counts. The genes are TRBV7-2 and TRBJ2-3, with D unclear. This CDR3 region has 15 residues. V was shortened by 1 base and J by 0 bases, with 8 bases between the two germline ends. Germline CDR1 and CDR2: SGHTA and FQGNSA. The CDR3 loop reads CASSLVSASTDTQYF. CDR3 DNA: TGTGCCAGCAGCTTAGTTTCGGCTAGCACAGATACGCAGTATTTT.

The DNA of the CDR3 is TGTGCCTGGAGCCTACAGGGTGGTGGCTACACCTTC. This gives the protein CAWSLQGGGYTF. The chain joins TRBV30 to TRBJ1-2; D may be TRBD1 (6 bases). V shed 3 bases and J shed 7 bases, with 12 bases lying between them. From germline, CDR1 is GTSNPN and CDR2 SVGIG (reference sequence). This CDR3 comprises 12 residues.

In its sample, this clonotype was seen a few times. The CDR3 DNA follows: TGTGCCAGCAGCGTAGGGGACAGCCAATTCTTC. It codes for CASSVGDSQFF. The genes are TRBV9 and TRBJ2-1, with 7 bases lining up with TRBD1. CDR3 length: 11 amino acids. Germline V CDR1 and CDR2: SGDLS, YYNGEE. V lost 0 bases to trimming and J lost 16 bases; unmatched junction nucleotides: 4.

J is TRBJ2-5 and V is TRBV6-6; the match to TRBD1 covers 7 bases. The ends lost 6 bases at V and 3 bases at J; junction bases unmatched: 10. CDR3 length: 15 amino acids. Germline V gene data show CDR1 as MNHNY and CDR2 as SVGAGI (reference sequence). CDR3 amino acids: CASRDAGTAKETQYF. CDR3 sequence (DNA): TGTGCCAGCAGGGACGCCGGGACAGCCAAAGAGACCCAGTACTTC.

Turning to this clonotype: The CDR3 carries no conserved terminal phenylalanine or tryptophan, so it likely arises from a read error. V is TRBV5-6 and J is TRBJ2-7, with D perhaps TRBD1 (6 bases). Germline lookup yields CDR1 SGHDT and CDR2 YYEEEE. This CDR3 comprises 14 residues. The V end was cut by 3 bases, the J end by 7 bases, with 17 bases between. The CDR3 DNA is TGTGCCAGCAGCTGGGGCCAGGGGACCGGGGAGCAGTACTTG. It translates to CASSWGQGTGEQYL.

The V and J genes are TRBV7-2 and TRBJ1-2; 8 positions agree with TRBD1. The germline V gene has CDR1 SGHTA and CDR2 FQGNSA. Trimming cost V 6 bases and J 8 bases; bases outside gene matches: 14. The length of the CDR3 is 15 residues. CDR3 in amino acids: CASSSPRRGLGGYTF. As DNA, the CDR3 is TGTGCCAGCAGTTCTCCTCGCAGGGGGCTGGGAGGCTACACCTTC.

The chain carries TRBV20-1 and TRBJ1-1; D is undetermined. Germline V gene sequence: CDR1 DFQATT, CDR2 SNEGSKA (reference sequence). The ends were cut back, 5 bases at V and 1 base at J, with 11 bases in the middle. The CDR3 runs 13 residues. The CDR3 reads CSAPLAGNTEAFF. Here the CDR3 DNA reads TGCAGTGCTCCCCTGGCGGGGAACACTGAAGCTTTCTTT.